A single sample is the source of the 20 T cell receptor beta chains below, sequenced in a study of low-dose radiotherapy and immunotherapy resistance in tumors. First-strand cDNA used TRAV- and TRBV-specific primers, covering alpha and beta chains. It was with a constant-region primer and a V-primer adapter that TCRs were amplified over roughly 20 PCR cycles. TCRdb recomputed calls from the reads with MiXCR, one row per CDR3 protein. The repertoire holds tens of thousands of distinct CDR3 sequences, with about 18% as singletons. Stated time point: before trial treatment. The source material was PBMCs, sampled before treatment. The source is a male donor with prostate cancer.

This clonotype has ten or more counts. This chain uses TRBV18 with TRBJ1-3; possibly TRBD1 for D (5 bases). Germline CDR1 reads KGHSH; CDR2 reads LQKENI. Deletions cut 3 bases from V and 0 bases from J, with 9 bases between. This CDR3 is built from 15 residues. In DNA form, the CDR3 reads TGTGCCAGCTCACCTCCGACAGACTCTGGAAACACCATATATTTT. It is translated as CASSPPTDSGNTIYF.

This clonotype has a handful of counts. This sequence joins TRBV29-1 and TRBJ1-4; D possibly corresponds to TRBD1 (6 bases). The germline V and J ends were trimmed by 7 bases and 0 bases, with 15 bases remaining between them. The CDR3 covers 15 residues. Germline V lookup: CDR1 SQVTM, CDR2 ANQGSEA. As DNA, the CDR3 is TGCAGCGCAACCGGACAGACAACAACTAATGAAAAACTGTTTTTT. Its protein is CSATGQTTTNEKLFF. Together with reference TRBV29-1 and TRBJ1-4, the CDR3 gives the full variable domain: SAVISQKPSRDICQRGTSLTIQCQVDSQVTMMFWYRQQPGQSLTLIATANQGSEATYESGFVIDKFPISRPNLTFSTLTVSNMSPEDSSIYLCSATGQTTTNEKLFFGSGTQLSVL.

This clonotype was found many times. The chain joins TRBV12-3 or TRBV12-4 to TRBJ2-7, with 7 nucleotides matching TRBD2. V shed 5 bases and J 7 bases; nucleotides not matched to a gene: 8. This CDR3 spans 13 amino acids. The CDR3 reads CASSPERGAEQYF. CDR3 sequence (DNA): TGTGCCAGCAGTCCGGAGCGGGGCGCTGAGCAGTACTTC.

Turning to this clonotype: Because the CDR3's place on the DNA is in doubt, the DNA is left out and the CDR3 is given as listed by TCRdb. The rearrangement uses TRBV11-2 and TRBJ1-4. In germline, CDR1 is SGHAT, CDR2 FQNNGV. The CDR3 length is 13 residues, termini included. The CDR3 is CASSSQDEKLFFF.

This clonotype was observed at least ten times. The chain recombines TRBV12-5 with TRBJ2-5; D is unclear. Germline V gene data show CDR1 as LGHNT and CDR2 as FRNRAP. The CDR3 has 14 residues. Deletions cut 0 bases from V and 0 bases from J, with 5 bases between. The CDR3 reads CASGLVGYQETQYF. DNA for the CDR3: TGTGCTAGTGGTTTGGTGGGGTACCAAGAGACCCAGTACTTC.

Many counts were recorded for this clonotype. The chain recombines TRBV2 with TRBJ2-5; D is undetermined. Germline CDR1 reads SNHLY; CDR2 reads FYNNEI. CDR3 length: 11 amino acids. The V and J ends lost 6 bases and 3 bases respectively, with 5 bases between them. The CDR3 region has the DNA TGTGCCAGCAGACCAGAAGAGACCCAGTACTTC. As protein: CASRPEETQYF.

This clonotype was seen repeatedly, ten times or more. Germline is not matched at one junction end, which may reflect a read error. The chain is built from TRBV12-3 or TRBV12-4 and TRBJ2-1; 9 bases are a match to TRBD2. CDR3 length equals 15 residues. The CDR3 loop is CATSLSGGSYNEQFF. In DNA, the CDR3 is TGTGCCACCAGTTTAAGCGGGGGGTCCTACAATGAGCAGTTCTTC.

This clonotype has at least ten counts. CDR3 protein: CASSLTSGGQDTQYF. The DNA of the CDR3 is TGCGCCAGCAGTCTGACTAGCGGGGGGCAAGATACGCAGTATTTT. The rearrangement uses TRBV4-1 and TRBJ2-3; TRBD2 matches 13 bases. V trimming: 6 bases; J trimming: 5 bases; junction bases outside the gene matches: 5. Germline V gene sequence: CDR1 MGHRA, CDR2 YSYEKL. This CDR3 comprises 15 residues.

This clonotype was observed many times. V and J are TRBV19 and TRBJ2-2; 10 bases align to TRBD1. CDR3 length equals 15 residues. The ends lost 4 bases at V and 3 bases at J; junction bases unmatched: 2. CDR1 is LNHDA, CDR2 SQIVND, per germline (reference sequence). This CDR3 is CASSRQGADTGELFF. CDR3 in DNA: TGTGCCAGTAGTAGACAGGGGGCGGACACCGGGGAGCTGTTTTTT. The variable domain in full, with the rest retrieved from reference TRBV19 and TRBJ2-2, is DGGITQSPKYLFRKEGQNVTLSCEQNLNHDAMYWYRQDPGQGLRLIYYSQIVNDFQKGDIAEGYSVSREKKESFPLTVTSAQKNPTAFYLCASSRQGADTGELFFGEGSRLTVL.

This clonotype was detected ten times or more. Compared with germline, one end of the junction differs, possibly owing to a read error. The chain links TRBV5-1 to TRBJ2-7; D remains ambiguous. Germline loops: CDR1 SGHRS, CDR2 YFSETQ. The CDR3 is made up of 12 amino acids. This chain's CDR3 is CASSFGRYEQYF. The CDR3 DNA is TGTGCCAGCAGCTTTGGGCGGTACGAGCAGTACTTC. Based on the CDR3 plus reference TRBV5-1 and TRBJ2-7, the full variable domain is KAGVTQTPRYLIKTRGQQVTLSCSPISGHRSVSWYQQTPGQGLQFLFEYFSETQRNKGNFPGRFSGRQFSNSRSEMNVSTLELGDSALYLCASSFGRYEQYFGPGTRLTVT.

This clonotype was recorded many times. The rearrangement links TRBV5-1 to TRBJ2-3; D call uncertain. The CDR3 has 15 amino acids. V lost 0 bases and J lost 6, with 14 bases in between. From germline, CDR1 is SGHRS and CDR2 YFSETQ. CDR3 coding DNA: TGCGCCAGCAGCTTGGCCATCACAAGACCTGATACGCAGTATTTT. It specifies CASSLAITRPDTQYF. Full variable domain (remainder filled in from reference TRBV5-1 and TRBJ2-3): KAGVTQTPRYLIKTRGQQVTLSCSPISGHRSVSWYQQTPGQGLQFLFEYFSETQRNKGNFPGRFSGRQFSNSRSEMNVSTLELGDSALYLCASSLAITRPDTQYFGPGTRLTVL.

The chain is built from TRBV28 and TRBJ2-3, with TRBD2 matching 11 bases. Germline V gene sequence: CDR1 MDHEN, CDR2 SYDVKM. This CDR3 has 15 amino acids. V dropped 5 bases and J dropped 5; count of bases not matched to a gene: 6. CDR3 region: CASSLSGGAVDTQYF. The CDR3 DNA follows: TGTGCCAGCAGTCTTAGCGGGGGGGCCGTAGATACGCAGTATTTT.

This chain links TRBV2 with TRBJ2-4, with D possibly TRBD1 on 7 matching bases. The CDR3 is 19 residues long. The V gene lost 6 bases and the J gene lost 3 bases, with 27 bases spanning the gap. From germline, CDR1 is SNHLY and CDR2 FYNNEI. The CDR3, as DNA: TGTGCCAGCAGCGACCCCACGCGGAGGGGGCGCTTAGGCAAAAACATTCAGTACTTC. Amino acids: CASSDPTRRGRLGKNIQYF.

This clonotype was counted many times. J is TRBJ1-2 and V is TRBV5-1; D may be TRBD1 (6 bases). This CDR3 spans 15 amino acids. Germline-derived CDR1 and CDR2 are SGHRS and YFSETQ. V was shortened by 4 bases and J by 6 bases, with 19 bases between the two germline ends. The CDR3 sequence is CASSLTGGGADGYTF. Written as DNA, the CDR3 is TGCGCCAGCAGCCTGACAGGCGGTGGGGCCGATGGCTACACCTTC.

This clonotype showed up many times. V and J are TRBV7-9 and TRBJ1-2; 9 nucleotides agree with TRBD1. Per the germline V gene, CDR1 is SEHNR and CDR2 is FQNEAQ (reference sequence). The CDR3 consists of 15 residues. J gave up 3 bases and V 7 bases, and 9 bases lay outside the gene matches. The CDR3 here is CASTGQGGGHYGYTF. The CDR3 nucleotides are TGTGCCAGCACGGGACAGGGAGGGGGACACTATGGCTACACCTTC.

This clonotype has more than one count but fewer than ten. This clone may be a read error of a much larger clone one base away. The chain couples TRBV7-2 to TRBJ1-2, with 7 positions matching TRBD1. V shed 7 bases and J 10 bases; nucleotides not matched to a gene: 12. This CDR3 is built from 13 residues. CDR1 and CDR2 from the germline V gene are SGHTA and FQGNSA. Here the CDR3 DNA reads TGTGCCAGCACCCAATCCCGACAGGGTGTCTACACCTTC. Its protein product is CASTQSRQGVYTF. Complete variable domain (other parts from reference TRBV7-2 and TRBJ1-2): GAGVSQSPSNKVTEKGKDVELRCDPISGHTALYWYRQSLGQGLEFLIYFQGNSAPDKSGLPSDRFSAERTGGSVSTLTIQRTQQEDSAVYLCASTQSRQGVYTFGSGTRLTVV.

Ten or more counts support this clonotype. The rearrangement joins TRBV5-1 to TRBJ1-2; 9 bases align to TRBD1. The CDR3 is made up of 14 amino acids. V gave up 4 bases and J gave up 8 bases; unmatched junction bases: 9. The germline V gene encodes CDR1 SGHRS and CDR2 YFSETQ. The CDR3 loop reads CASSPGQGIEGYTF. The CDR3, as DNA: TGCGCCAGCAGCCCAGGACAGGGGATAGAAGGCTACACCTTC.

As concerns this clonotype: Relative to the germline gene, one junction end is altered; a read error may explain this. The chain has TRBV9 and TRBJ2-1; D remains ambiguous. CDR1 SGDLS and CDR2 YYNGEE come from the germline V gene. This CDR3 is built from 15 residues. The CDR3 loop is CASSVDIGSSNEQFF. CDR3 sequence (DNA): TGTGCCAGCAGCGTAGATATAGGGTCCTCCAATGAGCAGTTCTTC.

This clonotype was counted many times. The chain links TRBV10-3 to TRBJ2-7; D not resolved. Germline V gives CDR1 ENHRY, CDR2 SYGVKD. The CDR3 is made up of 13 amino acids. V was clipped by 6 bases and J by 1 base, with 10 bases between them. CDR3 in DNA: TGTGCCATCAGCCCCTCGGAATCCTACGAGCAGTACTTC. Its translation is CAISPSESYEQYF.

The table lists this clonotype with many counts. V usage is TRBV2 and J usage is TRBJ1-2; no reliable D call. Trimming stripped 1 base from V and 7 bases from J, with 4 bases between. CDR3 length equals 11 residues. Germline-derived CDR1 and CDR2 are SNHLY and FYNNEI. CDR3 sequence reads: CASSEDGGYTF. The DNA for the CDR3 is TGTGCCAGCAGTGAAGATGGTGGCTACACCTTC.